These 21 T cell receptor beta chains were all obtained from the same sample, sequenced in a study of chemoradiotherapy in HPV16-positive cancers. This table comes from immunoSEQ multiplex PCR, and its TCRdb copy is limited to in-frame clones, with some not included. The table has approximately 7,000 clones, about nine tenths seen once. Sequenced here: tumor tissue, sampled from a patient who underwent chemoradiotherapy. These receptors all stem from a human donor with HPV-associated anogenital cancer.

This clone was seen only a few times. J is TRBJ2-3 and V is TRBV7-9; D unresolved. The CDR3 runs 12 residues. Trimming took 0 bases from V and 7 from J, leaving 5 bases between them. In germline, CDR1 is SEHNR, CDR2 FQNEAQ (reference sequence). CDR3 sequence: CASSLALNTQYF. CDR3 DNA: TGTGCCAGCAGCTTAGCTCTGAATACGCAGTATTTT.

The CDR3: CASTRGWQPQHF. The CDR3 DNA is TGCGCCAGCACCAGGGGATGGCAGCCCCAGCATTTT. This chain links TRBV23-1 with TRBJ1-5; the D gene is possibly TRBD1 (6 bases). TRBV23-1 is sorted into the ORF group, with uncertain function. V gave up 7 bases and J gave up 7 bases, with 11 bases separating them. The CDR3 runs 12 residues.

The CDR3 coding sequence is TGTGCCTGGAGTGTTGGGCTTGACACTGAAGCTTTCTTT. Protein sequence: CAWSVGLDTEAFF. The chain has TRBV30 and TRBJ1-1; D unclear. Trimming took 0 bases from V and 3 from J, leaving 8 bases between them. The CDR3 runs 13 residues. Germline V gene data show CDR1 as GTSNPN and CDR2 as SVGIG (reference sequence).

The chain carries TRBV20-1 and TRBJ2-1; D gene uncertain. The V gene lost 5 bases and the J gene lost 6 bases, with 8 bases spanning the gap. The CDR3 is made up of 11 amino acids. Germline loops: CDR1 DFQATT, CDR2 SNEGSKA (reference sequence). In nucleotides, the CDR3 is TGCAGTGCTTTTCTCGTCAATGAGCAGTTCTTC. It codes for CSAFLVNEQFF.

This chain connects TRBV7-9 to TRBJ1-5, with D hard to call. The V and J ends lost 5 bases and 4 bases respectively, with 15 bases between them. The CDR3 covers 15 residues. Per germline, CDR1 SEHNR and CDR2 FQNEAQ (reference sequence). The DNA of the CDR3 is TGTGCCAGCAGCCCCGAAGGCAGCCTAAATCAGCCCCAGCATTTT. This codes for CASSPEGSLNQPQHF. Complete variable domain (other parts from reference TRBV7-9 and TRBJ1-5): DTGVSQNPRHKITKRGQNVTFRCDPISEHNRLYWYRQTLGQGPEFLTYFQNEAQLEKSRLLSDRFSAERPKGSFSTLEIQRTEQGDSAMYLCASSPEGSLNQPQHFGDGTRLSIL.

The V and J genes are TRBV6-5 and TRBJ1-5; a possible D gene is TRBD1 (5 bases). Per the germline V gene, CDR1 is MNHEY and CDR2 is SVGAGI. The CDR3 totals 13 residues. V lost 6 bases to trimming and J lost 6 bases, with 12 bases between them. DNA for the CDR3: TGTGCCAGCAGAGGGCAGGGTGGTCAGCCCCAGCATTTT. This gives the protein CASRGQGGQPQHF.

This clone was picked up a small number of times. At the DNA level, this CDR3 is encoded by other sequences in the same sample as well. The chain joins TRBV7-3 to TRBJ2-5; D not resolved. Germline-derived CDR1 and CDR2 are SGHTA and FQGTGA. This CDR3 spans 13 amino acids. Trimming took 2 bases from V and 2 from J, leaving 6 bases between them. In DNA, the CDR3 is TGTGCCAGCAGCTTAGGTGGGCAAGAGACCCAGTACTTC. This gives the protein CASSLGGQETQYF.

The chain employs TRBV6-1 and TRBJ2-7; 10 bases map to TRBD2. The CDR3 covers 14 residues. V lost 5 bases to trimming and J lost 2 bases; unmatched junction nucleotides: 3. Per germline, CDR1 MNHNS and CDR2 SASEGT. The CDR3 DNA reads TGTGCCAGCAGTCCACTAGCGGGAACCTACGAGCAGTACTTC. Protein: CASSPLAGTYEQYF.

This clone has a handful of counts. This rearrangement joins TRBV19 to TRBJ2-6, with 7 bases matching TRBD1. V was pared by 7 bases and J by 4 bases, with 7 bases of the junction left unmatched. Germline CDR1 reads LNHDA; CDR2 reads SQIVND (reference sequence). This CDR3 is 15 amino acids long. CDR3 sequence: CASNRGSAGANVLTF. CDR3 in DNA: TGTGCCAGTAACAGGGGCAGCGCGGGGGCCAACGTCCTGACTTTC.

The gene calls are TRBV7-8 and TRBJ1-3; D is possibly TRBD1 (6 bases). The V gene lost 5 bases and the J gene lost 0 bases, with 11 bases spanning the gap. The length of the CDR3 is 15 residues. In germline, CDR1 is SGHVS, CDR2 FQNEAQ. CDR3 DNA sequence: TGTGCCAGCAGCCCGGGGACACCCTCTGGAAACACCATATATTTT. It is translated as CASSPGTPSGNTIYF.

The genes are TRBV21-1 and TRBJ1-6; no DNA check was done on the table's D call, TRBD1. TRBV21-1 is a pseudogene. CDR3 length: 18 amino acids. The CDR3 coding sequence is TGTGCCAGCAGCAACCGAGCCGATATCAGGGGAAATAATTCACCCCTCCACTTT. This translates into CASSNRADIRGNNSPLHF.

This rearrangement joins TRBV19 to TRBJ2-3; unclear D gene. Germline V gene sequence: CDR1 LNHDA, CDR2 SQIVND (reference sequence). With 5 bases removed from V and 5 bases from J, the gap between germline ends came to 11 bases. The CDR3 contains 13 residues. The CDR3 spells CASSPPELDTQYF. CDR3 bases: TGTGCCAGTAGTCCACCGGAACTAGATACGCAGTATTTT.

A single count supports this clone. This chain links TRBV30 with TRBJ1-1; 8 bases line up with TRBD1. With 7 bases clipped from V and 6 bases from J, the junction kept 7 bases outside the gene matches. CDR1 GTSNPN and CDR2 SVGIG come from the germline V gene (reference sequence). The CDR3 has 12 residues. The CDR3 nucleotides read TGTGCCTTCTACAGGGGGGACGCTGAAGCTTTCTTT. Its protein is CAFYRGDAEAFF.

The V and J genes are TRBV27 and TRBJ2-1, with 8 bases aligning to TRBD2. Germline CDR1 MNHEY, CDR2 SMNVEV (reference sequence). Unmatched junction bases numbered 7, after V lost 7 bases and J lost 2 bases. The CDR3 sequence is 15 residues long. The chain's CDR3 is CASIRTAGAYNEQFF. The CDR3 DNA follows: TGTGCCAGCATCCGGACAGCGGGAGCCTACAATGAGCAGTTCTTC.

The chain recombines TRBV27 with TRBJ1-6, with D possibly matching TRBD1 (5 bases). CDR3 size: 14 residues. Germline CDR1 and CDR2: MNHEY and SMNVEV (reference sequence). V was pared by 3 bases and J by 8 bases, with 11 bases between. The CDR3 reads CASSFRQGHSPLHF. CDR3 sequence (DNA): TGTGCCAGCAGTTTTCGTCAGGGCCATTCACCCCTCCACTTT.

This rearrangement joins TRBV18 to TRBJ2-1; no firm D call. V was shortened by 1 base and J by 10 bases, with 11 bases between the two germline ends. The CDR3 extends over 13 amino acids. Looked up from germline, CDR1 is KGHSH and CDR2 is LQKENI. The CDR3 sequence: CASSPQKFTEQFF. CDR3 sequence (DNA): TGTGCCAGCTCACCACAGAAGTTCACGGAGCAGTTCTTC.

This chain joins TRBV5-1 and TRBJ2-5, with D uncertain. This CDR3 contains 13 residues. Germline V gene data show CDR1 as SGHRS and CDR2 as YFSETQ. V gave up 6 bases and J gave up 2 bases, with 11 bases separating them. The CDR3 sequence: CASTTPPQETQYF. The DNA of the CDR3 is TGCGCCAGCACCACTCCACCACAAGAGACCCAGTACTTC.

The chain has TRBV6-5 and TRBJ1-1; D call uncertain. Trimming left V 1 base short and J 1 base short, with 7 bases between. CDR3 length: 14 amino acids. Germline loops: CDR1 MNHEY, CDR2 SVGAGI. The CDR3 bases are TGTGCCAGCAGTTACTGGGGAGAGAACACTGAAGCTTTCTTT. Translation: CASSYWGENTEAFF.

The CDR3, as DNA: TGCGCCAGCAGCTTAACTAGCGGCAGTTTCTATGAGCAGTTCTTC. Encoded protein: CASSLTSGSFYEQFF. The rearrangement joins TRBV5-1 to TRBJ2-1; the match to TRBD2 covers 8 bases. This CDR3 is built from 15 residues. V dropped 2 bases and J dropped 8; count of bases not matched to a gene: 9. The germline gives CDR1 SGHRS, CDR2 YFSETQ.

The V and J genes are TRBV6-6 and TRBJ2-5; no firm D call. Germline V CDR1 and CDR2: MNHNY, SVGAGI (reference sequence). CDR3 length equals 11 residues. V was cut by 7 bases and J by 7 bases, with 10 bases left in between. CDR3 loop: CASTATGTQYF. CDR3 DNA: TGTGCCAGCACCGCGACCGGGACCCAGTACTTC.

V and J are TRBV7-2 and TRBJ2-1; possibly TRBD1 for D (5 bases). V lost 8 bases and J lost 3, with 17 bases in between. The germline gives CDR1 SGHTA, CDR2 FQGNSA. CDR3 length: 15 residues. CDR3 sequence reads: CASRRGNSIYNEQFF. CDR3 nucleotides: TGTGCCAGCCGAAGGGGTAACAGCATCTACAATGAGCAGTTCTTC. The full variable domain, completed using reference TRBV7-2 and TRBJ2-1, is GAGVSQSPSNKVTEKGKDVELRCDPISGHTALYWYRQSLGQGLEFLIYFQGNSAPDKSGLPSDRFSAERTGGSVSTLTIQRTQQEDSAVYLCASRRGNSIYNEQFFGPGTRLTVL.